What follows is one T cell receptor (beta chain) and its context. The antigen is not known. CDR3 length: 14 residues. Trimming removed 2 bases at V and 4 bases at J, with 12 bases between. Germline CDR1 reads SGDLS; CDR2 reads YYNGEE. The PCR was carried out with 60 Vbeta primers and 13 Jbeta primers. Repertoires were generated with immunoSEQ multiplex PCR, while TCRdb's copy carries only in-frame clones and drops some. The sample yields about 92,000 clones, approximately 84% seen once. This sample was included in a study of cytomegalovirus exposure and HLA in healthy donors. General study points: Later analysis suggested most CMV-associated TCR beta chains were HLA-restricted.

This TCR was recovered from a woman aged 18-29 years in good health and CMV-seropositive. Input material: PBMCs. The chain has TRBV9 and TRBJ1-1; D call uncertain. In nucleotides, the CDR3 is TGTGCCAGCAGCGTGCACCCCACGGGCACTGAAGCTTTCTTT. This gives the protein CASSVHPTGTEAFF.